Listed below are T cell receptor beta chains from one sample, sequenced in a study of cytomegalovirus exposure and HLA in healthy donors. Data came from immunoSEQ multiplex PCR; TCRdb stores just in-frame clones and leaves some out. This table holds 200,000 or so clones, 80% to 85% found once. Sample: PBMCs. The receptors were gathered from a woman aged 45 to 65 in good health and CMV-seropositive. CDR3s include the opening cysteine and the closing phenylalanine or tryptophan. A D gene is named only where the DNA matches it firmly. Clone size, where shown, is once, few, many, or a class for clones that have expanded.

v_gene,d_gene,j_gene,abundance,CDR3aa,CDR3nt
TRBV7-2,TRBD2,TRBJ2-5,-,CASSPGGGIETQYF,TGTGCCAGCAGCCCCGGGGGGGGAATAGAGACCCAGTACTTC
TRBV27,TRBD2,TRBJ2-2,-,CASSLPSGGTGELFF,TGTGCCAGCAGTTTGCCTAGCGGGGGCACCGGGGAGCTGTTTTTT
TRBV7-2,TRBD2,TRBJ2-1,-,CASSPQRGGPNEQFF,TGTGCCAGCAGCCCTCAGCGGGGGGGCCCCAATGAGCAGTTCTTC
TRBV7-2,TRBD1,TRBJ1-2,-,CASSPISTGNNYGYTF,TGTGCCAGCAGCCCCATCTCGACAGGGAATAACTATGGCTACACCTTC
TRBV15,-,TRBJ1-5,-,CATTLQRGIGQPQHF,TGTGCCACCACACTTCAGCGGGGAATAGGTCAGCCCCAGCATTTT
TRBV28,-,TRBJ1-2,-,CASSGQLNYGYTF,TGTGCCAGCAGTGGGCAACTTAACTATGGCTACACCTTC
TRBV7-9,TRBD1,TRBJ2-7,-,CASSSTRDRGFEQYF,TGTGCCAGCAGCTCGACCCGGGACAGGGGTTTCGAGCAGTACTTC
TRBV18,-,TRBJ1-1,-,CASSGDGGGTEAFF,TGTGCCAGCTCCGGTGATGGGGGCGGCACTGAAGCTTTCTTT
TRBV6-1,-,TRBJ1-4,-,CASREGGAAEKLFF,TGTGCCAGCAGGGAGGGGGGGGCCGCTGAAAAACTGTTTTTT
TRBV19,-,TRBJ2-6,-,CASSIETRYFSGANVLTF,TGTGCCAGTAGTATAGAGACACGCTACTTCTCTGGGGCCAACGTCCTGACTTTC
TRBV27,TRBD2,TRBJ2-5,once,CASSLSLAGLETQYF,TGTGCCAGCAGTTTATCGCTAGCGGGGTTGGAGACCCAGTACTTC
TRBV28,TRBD1,TRBJ2-3,-,CASIPGDRGEDTQYF,TGTGCCAGCATCCCAGGGGACAGGGGGGAAGATACGCAGTATTTT
TRBV28,TRBD1,TRBJ1-1,-,CASSTPGQGEAFF,TGTGCCAGCAGCACCCCGGGACAGGGCGAAGCTTTCTTT
TRBV11-2,-,TRBJ2-6,-,CASSLEVGSGANVLTF,TGTGCCAGCAGCTTAGAGGTGGGCTCCGGGGCCAACGTCCTGACTTTC
TRBV7-9,-,TRBJ2-1,-,CASSLVGGQFF,TGTGCCAGCAGCTTAGTAGGCGGACAGTTCTTC
TRBV6-5,-,TRBJ1-1,-,CASSQGQNTEAFF,TGTGCCAGCAGCCAAGGACAGAACACTGAAGCTTTCTTT
TRBV28,-,TRBJ1-3,-,CASSLDTSSGNTIYF,TGTGCCAGCAGTTTGGACACCAGCAGTGGAAACACCATATATTTT
TRBV5-1,-,TRBJ2-3,-,CASSRRSGTDTQYF,TGCGCCAGCAGTAGACGATCGGGGACAGATACGCAGTATTTT
TRBV5-1,-,TRBJ1-5,-,CASPGGSYNQPQHF,TGCGCCAGCCCTGGCGGGTCTTACAATCAGCCCCAGCATTTT
TRBV11-2,TRBD1,TRBJ1-2,once,CASSLQGGITGYTF,TGTGCCAGCAGTTTACAGGGGGGTATAACTGGCTACACCTTC
TRBV7-9,-,TRBJ1-6,-,CASSLAVTLSSYNSPLHF,TGTGCCAGCAGCTTAGCGGTGACACTGAGCTCCTATAATTCACCCCTCCACTTT
TRBV21-1,-,TRBJ2-6,-,CAFRGANVLTF,TGTGCCTTTCGGGGGGCCAACGTCCTGACTTTC
TRBV7-9,-,TRBJ1-2,few,CASSFGTGNYGYTF,TGTGCCAGCAGCTTCGGGACTGGGAACTATGGCTACACCTTC
TRBV9,TRBD1,TRBJ2-7,few,CASSVTGESYEQYF,TGTGCCAGCAGCGTGACAGGGGAATCCTACGAGCAGTACTTC
TRBV5-1,TRBD2,TRBJ2-3,-,CASSLGPAGATTDTQYF,TGCGCCAGCAGCTTGGGGCCTGCGGGAGCTACCACAGATACGCAGTATTTT
TRBV7-9,-,TRBJ1-2,-,CASSLARPGENTF,TGTGCCAGCAGCTTAGCGAGACCAGGGGAAAACACCTTC
TRBV5-5,TRBD2,TRBJ2-5,few,CASRLELAGLAETQYF,TGTGCCAGCAGACTGGAACTAGCGGGACTAGCAGAGACCCAGTACTTC
TRBV9,-,TRBJ1-2,-,CASSVARETYGYTF,TGTGCCAGCAGCGTAGCTCGGGAAACCTATGGCTACACCTTC
TRBV4-2,TRBD2,TRBJ2-1,-,CASSPLAESSYNEQFF,TGTGCCAGCAGCCCACTAGCGGAGAGCTCCTACAATGAGCAGTTCTTC
TRBV6-1,-,TRBJ2-1,-,CASSEAQATYNEQFF,TGTGCCAGCAGTGAAGCACAGGCGACCTACAATGAGCAGTTCTTC
TRBV18,-,TRBJ1-1,-,CASSPQNSAEAFF,TGTGCCAGCTCACCACAGAACTCCGCCGAAGCTTTCTTT
TRBV7-2,-,TRBJ2-7,-,CASSLGGHEQYF,TGTGCCAGCAGCTTAGGAGGCCACGAGCAGTACTTC
TRBV7-9,TRBD1,TRBJ1-2,-,CASSLARPTGGYGYTF,TGTGCCAGCAGCTTAGCCCGACCTACAGGGGGCTATGGCTACACCTTC
TRBV30,TRBD1,TRBJ1-3,once,CAWRATGVGNTIYF,TGTGCCTGGAGAGCCACAGGGGTTGGAAACACCATATATTTT
TRBV7-2,TRBD1,TRBJ2-5,-,CASSSRPGGAYRQETQYF,TGTGCCAGCAGCTCCCGGCCAGGGGGCGCATATCGCCAAGAGACCCAGTACTTC
TRBV27,-,TRBJ2-3,-,CASSRWGGPDTQYF,TGTGCCAGCAGTCGCTGGGGGGGCCCGGATACGCAGTATTTT
TRBV7-8,TRBD2,TRBJ2-2,-,CASSFSGRRSGELFF,TGTGCCAGCAGCTTTAGCGGGAGGAGGAGCGGGGAGCTGTTTTTT
TRBV5-6,-,TRBJ1-2,-,CASSRGDSPNYGYTF,TGTGCCAGCAGCCGGGGGGACTCACCCAACTATGGCTACACCTTC
TRBV7-9,-,TRBJ1-4,-,CASSPRRGNEKLFF,TGTGCCAGCAGCCCGCGTCGGGGGAATGAAAAACTGTTTTTT
TRBV7-9,TRBD1,TRBJ2-1,-,CSSSLGTGNEQFF,TGTTCCAGCAGCCTCGGGACAGGCAATGAGCAGTTCTTC
TRBV19,TRBD2,TRBJ2-2,-,CASSKTSGRITGELFF,TGTGCCAGTAGTAAGACTAGCGGGAGGATTACCGGGGAGCTGTTTTTT
TRBV7-8,TRBD2,TRBJ2-5,-,CASSSTYSGGRETQYF,TGTGCCAGCAGCTCAACATATAGCGGGGGCCGAGAGACCCAGTACTTC
TRBV11-2,-,TRBJ2-2,-,CASSLVRHENTGELFF,TGTGCTAGCAGCTTAGTGAGACATGAAAACACCGGGGAGCTGTTTTTT
TRBV20-1,-,TRBJ2-7,-,CSAGRPYEQYF,TGCAGTGCTGGCAGGCCCTACGAGCAGTACTTC
TRBV5-1,-,TRBJ1-6,-,CASSQDRSSYNSPLHF,TGCGCCAGCAGCCAAGACAGAAGCTCCTATAATTCACCCCTCCACTTT
TRBV13,-,TRBJ1-2,-,CASSLDTAGYTF,TGTGCCAGCAGCTTAGACACAGCCGGCTACACCTTC